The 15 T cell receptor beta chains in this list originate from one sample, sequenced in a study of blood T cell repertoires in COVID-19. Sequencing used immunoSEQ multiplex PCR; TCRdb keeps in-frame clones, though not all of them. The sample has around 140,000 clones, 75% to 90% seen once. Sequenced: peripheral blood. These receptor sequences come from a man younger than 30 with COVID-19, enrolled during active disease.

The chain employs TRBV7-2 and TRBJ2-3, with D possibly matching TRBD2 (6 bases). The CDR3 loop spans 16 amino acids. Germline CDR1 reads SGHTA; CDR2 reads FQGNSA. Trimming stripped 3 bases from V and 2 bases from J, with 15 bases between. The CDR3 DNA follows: TGTGCCAGCAGCTTTGTCGGGGGAGCGGACACAGATACGCAGTATTTT. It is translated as CASSFVGGADTDTQYF.

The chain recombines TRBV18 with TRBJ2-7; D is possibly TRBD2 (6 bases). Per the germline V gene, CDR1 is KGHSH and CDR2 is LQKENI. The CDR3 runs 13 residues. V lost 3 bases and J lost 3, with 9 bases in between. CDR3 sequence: CASSPGGFYEQYF. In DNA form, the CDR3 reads TGTGCCAGCTCACCCGGGGGATTCTACGAGCAGTACTTC.

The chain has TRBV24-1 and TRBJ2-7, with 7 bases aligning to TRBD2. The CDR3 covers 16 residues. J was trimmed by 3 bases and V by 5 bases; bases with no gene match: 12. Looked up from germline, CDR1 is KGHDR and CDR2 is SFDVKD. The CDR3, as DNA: TGTGCCACCAGTGCCCTTCTCAACCGGGGGGTCTACGAGCAGTACTTC. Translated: CATSALLNRGVYEQYF.

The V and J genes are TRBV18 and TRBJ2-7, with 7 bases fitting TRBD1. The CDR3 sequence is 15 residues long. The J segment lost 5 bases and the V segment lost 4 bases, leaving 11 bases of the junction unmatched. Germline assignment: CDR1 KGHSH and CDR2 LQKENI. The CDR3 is CASSLGNRQGDEQYF. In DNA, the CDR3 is TGTGCCAGCTCACTGGGGAACCGACAGGGTGACGAGCAGTACTTC.

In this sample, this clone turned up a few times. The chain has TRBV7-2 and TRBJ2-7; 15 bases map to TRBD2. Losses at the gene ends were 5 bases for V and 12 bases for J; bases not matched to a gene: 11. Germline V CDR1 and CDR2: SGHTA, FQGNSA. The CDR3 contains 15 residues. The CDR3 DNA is TGTGCCAGCAGCCGGACCGGGACTAGCGGGGGGCTTTGGTACTTC. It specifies CASSRTGTSGGLWYF.

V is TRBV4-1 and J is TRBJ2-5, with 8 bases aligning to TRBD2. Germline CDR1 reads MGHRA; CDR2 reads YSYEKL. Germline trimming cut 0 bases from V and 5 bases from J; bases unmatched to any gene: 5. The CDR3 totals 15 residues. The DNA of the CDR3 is TGCGCCAGCAGCCAAGATCCCCGGGAGGGGGAGACCCAGTACTTC. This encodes CASSQDPREGETQYF.

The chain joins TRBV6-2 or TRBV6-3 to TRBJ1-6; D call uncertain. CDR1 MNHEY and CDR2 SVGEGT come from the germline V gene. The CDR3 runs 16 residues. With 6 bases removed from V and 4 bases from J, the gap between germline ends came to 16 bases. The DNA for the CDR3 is TGTGCCAGCAGCCGCCGCCGCCAGTTGTATAATTCACCCCTCCACTTT. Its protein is CASSRRRQLYNSPLHF.

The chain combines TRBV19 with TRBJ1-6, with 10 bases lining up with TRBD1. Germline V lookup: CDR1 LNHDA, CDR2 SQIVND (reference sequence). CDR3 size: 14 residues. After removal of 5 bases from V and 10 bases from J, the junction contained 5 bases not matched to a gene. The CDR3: CASSPGTGDSPLHF. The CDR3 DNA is TGTGCCAGTAGTCCAGGGACAGGGGACTCACCCCTCCACTTT.

The DNA of the CDR3 is TGCAGTGCTAGTGAACGGACTAGCGATAACAATGAGCAGTTCTTC. This sequence encodes CSASERTSDNNEQFF. J is TRBJ2-1 and V is TRBV20-1, with 9 bases identical to TRBD2. V dropped 3 bases and J dropped 5; count of bases not matched to a gene: 8. Germline CDR1 DFQATT, CDR2 SNEGSKA (reference sequence). The CDR3 has 15 amino acids.

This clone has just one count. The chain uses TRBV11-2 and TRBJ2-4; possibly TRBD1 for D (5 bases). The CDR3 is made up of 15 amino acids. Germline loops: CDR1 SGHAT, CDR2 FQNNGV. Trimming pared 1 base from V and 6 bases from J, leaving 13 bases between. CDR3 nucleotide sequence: TGTGCCAGCAGCTTAGCAAGGGGTGTGGGAAACATTCAGTACTTC. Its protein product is CASSLARGVGNIQYF.

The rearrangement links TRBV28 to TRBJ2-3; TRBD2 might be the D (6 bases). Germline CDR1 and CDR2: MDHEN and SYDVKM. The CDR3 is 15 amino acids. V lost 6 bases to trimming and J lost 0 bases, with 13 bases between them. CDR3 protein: CASSSPGDSTDTQYF. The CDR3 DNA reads TGTGCCAGCAGCTCCCCGGGGGACAGCACAGATACGCAGTATTTT.

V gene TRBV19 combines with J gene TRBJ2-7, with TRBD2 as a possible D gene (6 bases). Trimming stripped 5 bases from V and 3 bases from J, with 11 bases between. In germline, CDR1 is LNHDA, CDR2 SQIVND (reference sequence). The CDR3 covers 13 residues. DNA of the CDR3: TGTGCCAGTAGTGGCGGGATTAACTACGAGCAGTACTTC. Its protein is CASSGGINYEQYF. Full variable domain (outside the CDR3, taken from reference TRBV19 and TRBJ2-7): DGGITQSPKYLFRKEGQNVTLSCEQNLNHDAMYWYRQDPGQGLRLIYYSQIVNDFQKGDIAEGYSVSREKKESFPLTVTSAQKNPTAFYLCASSGGINYEQYFGPGTRLTVT.

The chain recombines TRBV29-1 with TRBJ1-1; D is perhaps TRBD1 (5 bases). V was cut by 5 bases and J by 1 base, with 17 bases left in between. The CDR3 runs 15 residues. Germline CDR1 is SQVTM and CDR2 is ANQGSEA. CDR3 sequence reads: CSVRIVGQGNTEAFF. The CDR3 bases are TGCAGCGTTAGAATTGTGGGGCAGGGGAACACTGAAGCTTTCTTT.

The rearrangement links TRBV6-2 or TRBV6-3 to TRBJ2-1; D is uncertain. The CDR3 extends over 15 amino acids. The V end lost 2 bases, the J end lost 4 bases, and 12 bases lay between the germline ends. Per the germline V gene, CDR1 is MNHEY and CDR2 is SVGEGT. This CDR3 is CASSYGLPPYNEQFF. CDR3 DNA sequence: TGTGCCAGCAGTTACGGGCTGCCCCCTTACAATGAGCAGTTCTTC.

The CDR3 DNA follows: TGTGCCAGTAGTATGGCACTAGCGGGGGATTACGAGCAGTACTTC. Translating it yields CASSMALAGDYEQYF. The chain combines TRBV19 with TRBJ2-7; 11 nucleotides agree with TRBD2. Germline values: CDR1 LNHDA, CDR2 SQIVND (reference sequence). Trimming cost V 3 bases and J 4 bases; bases outside gene matches: 5. CDR3 size: 15 residues.